A single sample is the source of the 2 T cell receptor beta chains below, sequenced in a study of cytomegalovirus exposure and HLA in healthy donors. The assay was immunoSEQ multiplex PCR, and TCRdb's table has in-frame clones only and misses some. This sample carries 200,000 to 250,000 clones, just over 85% of them seen once, and the ten largest clones take approximately 2.9%. Input material: PBMCs. The receptors stem from a woman aged 18-29 years in good health and CMV-seronegative.

This chain uses TRBV7-9 with TRBJ2-7, with 16 bases matching TRBD2. The CDR3 consists of 17 residues. Germline trimming cut 5 bases from V and 2 bases from J; bases unmatched to any gene: 6. Germline V gene data show CDR1 as SEHNR and CDR2 as FQNEAQ (reference sequence). Written as DNA, the CDR3 is TGTGCCAGCAGCCCTACCGGGACTAGCGGGAGGGCCTACGAGCAGTACTTC. It encodes CASSPTGTSGRAYEQYF.

The rearrangement links TRBV2 to TRBJ1-2; possibly TRBD1 for D (5 bases). Trimming pared 10 bases from V and 4 bases from J, leaving 16 bases between. Per germline, CDR1 SNHLY and CDR2 FYNNEI. CDR3 length: 13 residues. The CDR3: CAILDSTTYGYTF. The CDR3 nucleotides are TGTGCCATCCTAGACAGTACAACCTATGGCTACACCTTC.